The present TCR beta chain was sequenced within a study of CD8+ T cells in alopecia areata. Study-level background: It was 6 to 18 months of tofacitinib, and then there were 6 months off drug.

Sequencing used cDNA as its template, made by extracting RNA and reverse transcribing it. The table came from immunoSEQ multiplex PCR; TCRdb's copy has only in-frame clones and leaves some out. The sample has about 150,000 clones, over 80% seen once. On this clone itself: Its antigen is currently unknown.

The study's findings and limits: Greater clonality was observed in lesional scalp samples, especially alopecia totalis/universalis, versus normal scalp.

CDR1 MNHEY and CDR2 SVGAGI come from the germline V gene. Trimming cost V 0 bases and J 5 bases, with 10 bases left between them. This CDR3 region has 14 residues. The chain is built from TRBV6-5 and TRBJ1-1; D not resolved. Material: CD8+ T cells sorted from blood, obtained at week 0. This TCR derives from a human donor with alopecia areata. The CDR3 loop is CASSYSKVRTEAFF. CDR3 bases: TGTGCCAGCAGTTACTCGAAGGTGAGAACTGAAGCTTTCTTT.